Below, 9 T cell receptor beta chains from the same sample are listed, as sequenced in a study of T cell responses to AZD1222 COVID-19 vaccine. The protocol was immunoSEQ multiplex PCR, while the TCRdb copy is restricted to in-frame clones and leaves out a portion. The table lists about 120,000 clones, 70% to 90% of them singletons. Sequencing was performed on peripheral blood, taken on day 0 of AZD1222 vaccination. All receptors come from an adult in good health.

The rearrangement links TRBV28 to TRBJ1-2; 10 bases are a match to TRBD1. The CDR3 has 13 amino acids. The V gene's germline CDR1 is MDHEN and CDR2 SYDVKM. With V trimmed by 6 bases and J by 8 bases, 6 bases remained unmatched. The CDR3 DNA follows: TGTGCCAGCAGCCTACGGGACAGGGGCGGCTACACCTTC. The encoded protein is CASSLRDRGGYTF.

V is TRBV28 and J is TRBJ2-2; 10 bases match TRBD1. The CDR3 is made up of 15 amino acids. V dropped 10 bases and J dropped 7; count of bases not matched to a gene: 12. CDR1 and CDR2 (germline): MDHEN, SYDVKM. The CDR3 DNA reads as TGTGCCACCAGCAAGAGGACAGGGGGTGTCGGGGAGCTGTTTTTT. As protein: CATSKRTGGVGELFF. Looking up the rest from reference TRBV28 and TRBJ2-2 gives the full variable domain: DVKVTQSSRYLVKRTGEKVFLECVQDMDHENMFWYRQDPGLGLRLIYFSYDVKMKEKGDIPEGYSVSREKKERFSLILESASTNQTSMYLCATSKRTGGVGELFFGEGSRLTVL.

The CDR3 reads CASSAFGGAEGKLFF. DNA of the CDR3: TGTGCCAGCAGCGCTTTCGGGGGCGCAGAAGGAAAACTGTTTTTT. The genes are TRBV6-5 and TRBJ1-4; D perhaps matches TRBD1 (6 bases). This CDR3 is built from 15 residues. The V end was cut by 6 bases, the J end by 10 bases, with 21 bases between. CDR1 and CDR2 (germline): MNHEY, SVGAGI.

The V call is TRBV7-2, the J call TRBJ1-2; D remains unclear. CDR1 SGHTA and CDR2 FQGNSA come from the germline V gene. Trimming took 4 bases from V and 2 from J, leaving 11 bases between them. This CDR3 is built from 14 residues. The CDR3 DNA sequence: TGTGCCAGCAGCTCAGGACGGAACAACTATGGCTACACCTTC. It encodes CASSSGRNNYGYTF. Full variable domain (outside the CDR3, taken from reference TRBV7-2 and TRBJ1-2): GAGVSQSPSNKVTEKGKDVELRCDPISGHTALYWYRQSLGQGLEFLIYFQGNSAPDKSGLPSDRFSAERTGGSVSTLTIQRTQQEDSAVYLCASSSGRNNYGYTFGSGTRLTVV.

This clone was seen a few times. The chain links TRBV27 to TRBJ1-1; possibly TRBD1 for D (5 bases). The length of the CDR3 is 15 residues. Germline CDR1 reads MNHEY; CDR2 reads SMNVEV (reference sequence). Trimming cost V 6 bases and J 0 bases, with 14 bases left between them. In DNA form, the CDR3 reads TGTGCCAGCAGACGGAGGGGAGGGCTGAACACTGAAGCTTTCTTT. Translated: CASRRRGGLNTEAFF.

V and J are TRBV7-2 and TRBJ1-2, with 12 nucleotides matching TRBD1. Trimming removed 0 bases from V and 5 bases from J; junction bases left unmatched: 4. The CDR3 spans 16 residues. Germline-derived CDR1 and CDR2 are SGHTA and FQGNSA. The CDR3 DNA follows: TGTGCCAGCAGCTTAGCGGGACAGGGGGCGCGGTATGGCTACACCTTC. It is translated as CASSLAGQGARYGYTF.

This clone is a singleton in its sample. J is TRBJ1-1 and V is TRBV12-3 or TRBV12-4; D is perhaps TRBD1 (5 bases). The CDR3 totals 13 residues. V was pared by 6 bases and J by 11 bases, with 19 bases between. In DNA, the CDR3 is TGTGCCAGCAGGACCGGGACTTCCCGGAGTGCTTTCTTT. Amino acid sequence: CASRTGTSRSAFF.

The CDR3 loop reads CASSSGQGRSEAFF. In nucleotides, the CDR3 is TGCGCCAGCAGCTCGGGACAGGGGCGGTCTGAAGCTTTCTTT. The chain recombines TRBV5-1 with TRBJ1-1; 10 nucleotides match TRBD1. The length of the CDR3 is 14 residues. CDR1 and CDR2 from the germline V gene are SGHRS and YFSETQ. Trimming removed 3 bases from V and 6 bases from J; junction bases left unmatched: 5.

The chain combines TRBV5-1 with TRBJ2-1; 9 bases align to TRBD2. V lost 1 base and J lost 6; bases outside the gene matches: 5. Germline loops: CDR1 SGHRS, CDR2 YFSETQ. The CDR3 is 15 amino acids. The CDR3 bases are TGCGCCAGCAGCTTGTTAGCGGGAGCTGGCAATGAGCAGTTCTTC. Its translation: CASSLLAGAGNEQFF.